The clone carrying this T cell receptor (beta chain) was counted at least ten times. TCRdb reanalysed the RT-PCR reads using MiXCR and keeps one entry per CDR3 protein. The table has 650,000 to 800,000 distinct CDR3 sequences, 14% seen once; the top ten hold roughly 4%. CDR3 length equals 13 residues. Deletions cut 0 bases from V and 7 bases from J, with 9 bases between. CDR1 and CDR2 (germline): MNHNS, SASEGT. The J gene is TRBJ1-1, the V gene TRBV6-1; weak D call: TRBD1 (5 bases). The sequencing input was memory CD4+ T cells from blood. The TCR originated in a female donor in good health, serving as a healthy control. The CDR3, as DNA: TGTGCCAGCAGTGAAGCGTGGGGGGATGAAGCTTTCTTT. Encoded protein: CASSEAWGDEAFF.